The 11 T cell receptor beta chains below were found in one sample sequenced in a study of shared clonotypes between healthy human individuals. Data came from immunoSEQ multiplex PCR; TCRdb stores just in-frame clones and leaves some out. The table records about 490,000 clones, less than 80% of them present only once. Sequenced: PBMCs. These receptors all stem from a woman aged 40 to 55 in good health. Some clones in this sample may be carry-over from other donors' samples.

The V call is TRBV11-2, the J call TRBJ2-2, with TRBD2 matching 9 bases. Unmatched junction bases numbered 6, after V lost 5 bases and J lost 5 bases. The CDR3 sequence is 15 residues long. Germline V gives CDR1 SGHAT, CDR2 FQNNGV. Here the CDR3 reads CASSMREGLTGELFF. In nucleotides, the CDR3 is TGTGCCAGCAGCATGCGGGAGGGCCTTACCGGGGAGCTGTTTTTT.

The gene calls are TRBV14 and TRBJ2-5, with 7 bases lining up with TRBD1. V trimming: 4 bases; J trimming: 5 bases; junction bases outside the gene matches: 4. Germline V lookup: CDR1 SGHDN, CDR2 FVKESK. This CDR3 region has 13 residues. The chain's CDR3 is CASSLTGAETQYF. CDR3 nucleotides: TGTGCCAGCAGCCTCACAGGGGCGGAGACCCAGTACTTC.

This clone has a count of ten or more. The CDR3 nucleotides are TGCGCCAGCAGCTTTATTGGAGGGTCAGATACGCAGTATTTT. Translated: CASSFIGGSDTQYF. This chain uses TRBV5-1 with TRBJ2-3, with a tentative D call TRBD2 (6 bases). The CDR3 extends over 14 amino acids. Germline loops: CDR1 SGHRS, CDR2 YFSETQ. Trimming removed 2 bases from V and 4 bases from J, with 11 bases in between.

V and J are TRBV7-6 and TRBJ2-2; 8 nucleotides match TRBD2. This CDR3 comprises 15 residues. Unmatched junction bases numbered 7, after V lost 5 bases and J lost 5 bases. In germline, CDR1 is SGHVS, CDR2 FNYEAQ. This CDR3 is CASSRGGGQTGELFF. The DNA of the CDR3 is TGTGCCAGCAGCCGCGGCGGGGGGCAAACCGGGGAGCTGTTTTTT.

V gene TRBV5-4 combines with J gene TRBJ2-5, with 9 bases identical to TRBD2. The CDR3 contains 14 residues. Per the germline V gene, CDR1 is SGHNT and CDR2 is YYREEE (reference sequence). J gave up 5 bases and V 2 bases, and 4 bases lay outside the gene matches. The CDR3 spells CASSFSGGWETQYF. CDR3 coding DNA: TGTGCCAGCAGCTTTAGCGGGGGCTGGGAGACCCAGTACTTC.

J is TRBJ2-1 and V is TRBV27; 13 bases fit TRBD2. CDR1 is MNHEY and CDR2 is SMNVEV in the germline V gene (reference sequence). The CDR3 sequence is 15 residues long. Trimming took 11 bases from V and 4 from J; bases not matched to a gene: 8. The CDR3 DNA is TGTGCCTCACGGACTAGCGGGAGTGTATACAATGAGCAGTTCTTC. Protein: CASRTSGSVYNEQFF.

V and J are TRBV7-2 and TRBJ1-1; D not resolved. The germline V and J ends were trimmed by 2 bases and 0 bases, with 10 bases remaining between them. There are 15 residues in the CDR3. CDR1 and CDR2 from the germline V gene are SGHTA and FQGNSA. This CDR3 reads CASSLYGIMNTEAFF. In DNA, the CDR3 is TGTGCCAGCAGCTTATATGGTATCATGAACACTGAAGCTTTCTTT.

This clone was detected only once. The gene calls are TRBV6-6 and TRBJ1-4; D gene ambiguous. The V and J ends lost 5 bases and 4 bases respectively, with 14 bases between them. Germline V lookup: CDR1 MNHNY, CDR2 SVGAGI (reference sequence). CDR3 length: 15 amino acids. The CDR3 protein is CASSPRGEYNEKLFF. The CDR3 nucleotides read TGTGCCAGCAGTCCACGTGGCGAGTATAATGAAAAACTGTTTTTT.

This clone was seen a few times. The rearrangement joins TRBV27 to TRBJ2-5; 8 nucleotides line up with TRBD2. V lost 5 bases and J lost 1; bases outside the gene matches: 9. The CDR3 extends over 16 amino acids. Germline V lookup: CDR1 MNHEY, CDR2 SMNVEV (reference sequence). DNA of the CDR3: TGTGCCAGCAGTCCCCATAGCGGGGCCATCCAAGAGACCCAGTACTTC. It yields the protein CASSPHSGAIQETQYF.

The J gene is TRBJ1-6, the V gene TRBV13; 8 nucleotides match TRBD1. The CDR3 consists of 14 residues. Germline lookup yields CDR1 PRHDT and CDR2 FYEKMQ (reference sequence). J was trimmed by 7 bases and V by 10 bases; bases with no gene match: 9. In DNA, the CDR3 is TGTGCCACACGAAGACAGGGGTACAATTCACCCCTCCACTTT. It is translated as CATRRQGYNSPLHF.

The V call is TRBV19, the J call TRBJ2-4; weak D call: TRBD1 (6 bases). This CDR3 contains 17 residues. V lost 3 bases and J lost 0, with 15 bases in between. CDR1 and CDR2 (germline): LNHDA, SQIVND (reference sequence). The CDR3 here is CASSITFAGVAKNIQYF. The CDR3 region has the DNA TGTGCCAGTAGTATCACGTTCGCAGGGGTAGCCAAAAACATTCAGTACTTC.